Listed below are T cell receptor beta chains from one sample, sequenced in a study of blood T cell repertoires in COVID-19. Repertoires were generated with immunoSEQ multiplex PCR, while TCRdb's copy carries only in-frame clones and drops some. The sample lists approximately 130,000 clones; around four fifths were seen once. The sequenced sample consisted of PBMCs or T cells enriched from blood (not recorded which). Every receptor here comes from a young man who had recovered from COVID-19. Both conserved end residues are part of each CDR3. Fields, in order: J gene, V gene, clone size, CDR3 protein. The size field is filled for only some rows; it gives once, few, many or a size class.

>TRBJ2-7|TRBV11-2|NA
CASSLSQGSEQYF
>TRBJ2-5|TRBV7-7|few
CASSRQGIVTQYF
>TRBJ1-1|TRBV9|NA
CASSPPGTGLGTEAFF
>TRBJ1-1|TRBV19|NA
CASSISMNTEAFF
>TRBJ2-7|TRBV5-6|NA
CASIRTGHSYEQYF
>TRBJ1-3|TRBV4-1|NA
CASSPGDYSGNTIYF
>TRBJ1-2|TRBV5-6|NA
CASSPGQPLRGYTF
>TRBJ1-1|TRBV11-2|NA
CASSLGGNTEAFF
>TRBJ1-2|TRBV28|NA
CASSLGQGSGGYTF
>TRBJ2-2|TRBV27|once
CASSYQGAGELFF
>TRBJ2-3|TRBV7-3|NA
CASSLSGSSDTQYF
>TRBJ2-6|TRBV30|NA
CAWDREGNVANVLTF
>TRBJ2-5|TRBV10-3|few
CAISPVTGETQYF
>TRBJ2-6|TRBV27|NA
CASSFFSGSGANVLTF
>TRBJ2-1|TRBV19|few
CASSSWARGNEQFF
>TRBJ2-7|TRBV2|NA
CASSASSTYEQYF
>TRBJ2-2|TRBV9|once
CASSSIPDRVTGELFF
>TRBJ2-6|TRBV7-9|NA
CASSLEVGQGFGANVLTF
>TRBJ2-3|TRBV10-3|NA
CAISEELAGTTDTQYF
>TRBJ1-2|TRBV10-3|NA
CAIKPGTNYGYTF
>TRBJ1-1|TRBV18|NA
CASSPQTRQGTEAFF
>TRBJ1-4|TRBV11-2|NA
CASSPTGVQNEKLFF
>TRBJ1-1|TRBV30|NA
CAWRPYDRGLTEAFF
>TRBJ2-2|TRBV27|once
CASSHPGRELFF
>TRBJ1-2|TRBV5-1|NA
CASSLSPGTNYGYTF
>TRBJ2-2|TRBV9|NA
CASSVSAGELTGELFF
>TRBJ2-1|TRBV29-1|few
CSAGDGFTFF
>TRBJ1-1|TRBV6-5|NA
CASSSDRGITEAFF
>TRBJ1-2|TRBV12-3/TRBV12-4|NA
CASSTTGYGYTF
>TRBJ1-3|TRBV20-1|NA
CSASPPAGGTIYF
>TRBJ1-5|TRBV27|NA
CASRKGALGNQPQHF
>TRBJ1-5|TRBV10-2|once
CASSESSQVQPQHF
>TRBJ1-2|TRBV5-4|few
CASSAGDRSNYGYTF
>TRBJ1-1|TRBV14|NA
CASSQGRTEAFF
>TRBJ1-1|TRBV5-8|few
CASSQPARGTSEAFF
>TRBJ1-5|TRBV28|NA
CASSTPSELPNQPQHF
>TRBJ1-3|TRBV7-9|NA
CASSLRPAAGGNTIYF
>TRBJ1-5|TRBV7-2|NA
CASSPRTGTNQPQHF
>TRBJ1-1|TRBV29-1|NA
CSVGWGLTEAFF
>TRBJ1-2|TRBV30|NA
CAWSVQETGLYGYTF
>TRBJ1-2|TRBV7-9|NA
CASSLAAGPTENYGYTF
>TRBJ2-1|TRBV5-4|once
CASSDGWTSGSNEQFF
>TRBJ2-5|TRBV6-5|NA
CASSYSWQGQETQYF
>TRBJ1-4|TRBV15|NA
CATSRETVNNEKLFF
>TRBJ2-7|TRBV5-1|NA
CASSSSYEQYF
>TRBJ2-3|TRBV5-5|NA
CASSGQAGITDTQYF